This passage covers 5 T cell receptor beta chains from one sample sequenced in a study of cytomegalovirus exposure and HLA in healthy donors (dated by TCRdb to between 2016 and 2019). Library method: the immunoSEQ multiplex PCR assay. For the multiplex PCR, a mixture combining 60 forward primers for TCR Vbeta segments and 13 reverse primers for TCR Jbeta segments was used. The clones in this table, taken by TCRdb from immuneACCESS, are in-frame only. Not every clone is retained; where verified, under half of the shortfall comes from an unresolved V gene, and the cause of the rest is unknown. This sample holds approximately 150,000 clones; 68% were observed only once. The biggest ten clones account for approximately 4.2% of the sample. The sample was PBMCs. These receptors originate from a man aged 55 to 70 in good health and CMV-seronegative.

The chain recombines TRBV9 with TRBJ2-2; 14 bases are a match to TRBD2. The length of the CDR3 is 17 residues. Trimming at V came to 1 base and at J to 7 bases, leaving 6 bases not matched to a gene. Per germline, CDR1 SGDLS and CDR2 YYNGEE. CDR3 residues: CASSVSGLAGVVGELFF. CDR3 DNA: TGTGCCAGCAGCGTATCGGGACTAGCGGGAGTTGTCGGGGAGCTGTTTTTT.

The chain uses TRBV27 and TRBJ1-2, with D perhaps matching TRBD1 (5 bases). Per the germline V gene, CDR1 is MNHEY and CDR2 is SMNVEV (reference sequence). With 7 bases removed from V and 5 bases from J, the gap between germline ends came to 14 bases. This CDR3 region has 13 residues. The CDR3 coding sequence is TGTGCCAGCAAAAGTACTGACAGATATGGCTACACCTTC. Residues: CASKSTDRYGYTF.

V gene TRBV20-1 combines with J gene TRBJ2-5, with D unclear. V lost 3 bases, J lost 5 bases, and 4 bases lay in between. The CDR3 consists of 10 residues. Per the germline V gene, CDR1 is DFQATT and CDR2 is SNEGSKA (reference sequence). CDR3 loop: CSASQETQYF. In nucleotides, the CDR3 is TGCAGTGCTAGCCAGGAGACCCAGTACTTC.

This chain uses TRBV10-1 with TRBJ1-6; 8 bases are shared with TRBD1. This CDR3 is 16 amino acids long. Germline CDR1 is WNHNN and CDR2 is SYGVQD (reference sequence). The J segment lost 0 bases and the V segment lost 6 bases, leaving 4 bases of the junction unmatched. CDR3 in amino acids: CASSRTGSSYNSPLHF. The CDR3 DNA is TGCGCCAGCAGCAGGACAGGGAGCTCCTATAATTCACCCCTCCACTTT.

The CDR3 protein is CATNRVNYGYTF. CDR3 DNA: TGTGCCACAAACAGGGTTAACTATGGCTACACCTTC. The gene calls are TRBV5-4 and TRBJ1-2; possible D gene TRBD1, 6 bases. There are 12 residues in the CDR3. The ends were cut back, 9 bases at V and 1 base at J, with 10 bases in the middle. Germline lookup yields CDR1 SGHNT and CDR2 YYREEE (reference sequence).